This TCR beta chain comes out of a study of CXCR3-negative and CXCR3-positive naive CD8 T cells. Through 5' RACE with UMI labels, the TRB cDNA libraries were prepared. TCRdb reprocessed the 5' RACE reads and stores each CDR3 protein as one record, lacking DNA. Its table records under 75,000 distinct CDR3 sequences. Germline values: CDR1 MNHEY, CDR2 SVGAGI. The CDR3 has 16 amino acids. The material sequenced was naive CXCR3- CD8+ T cells from blood. Documented subset: CD45RO-CCR7+CD27+CD95- naive CD8+ T cells lacking CXCR3 (TNR3-). The V and J genes are TRBV6-5 and TRBJ2-1; the D call from TCRdb, TRBD1, cannot be confirmed without DNA. The sequence came from a human donor in good health. Some clones in this sample may be carry-over from other donors' samples. CDR3 loop: CASSYSGGESGGEQFF.